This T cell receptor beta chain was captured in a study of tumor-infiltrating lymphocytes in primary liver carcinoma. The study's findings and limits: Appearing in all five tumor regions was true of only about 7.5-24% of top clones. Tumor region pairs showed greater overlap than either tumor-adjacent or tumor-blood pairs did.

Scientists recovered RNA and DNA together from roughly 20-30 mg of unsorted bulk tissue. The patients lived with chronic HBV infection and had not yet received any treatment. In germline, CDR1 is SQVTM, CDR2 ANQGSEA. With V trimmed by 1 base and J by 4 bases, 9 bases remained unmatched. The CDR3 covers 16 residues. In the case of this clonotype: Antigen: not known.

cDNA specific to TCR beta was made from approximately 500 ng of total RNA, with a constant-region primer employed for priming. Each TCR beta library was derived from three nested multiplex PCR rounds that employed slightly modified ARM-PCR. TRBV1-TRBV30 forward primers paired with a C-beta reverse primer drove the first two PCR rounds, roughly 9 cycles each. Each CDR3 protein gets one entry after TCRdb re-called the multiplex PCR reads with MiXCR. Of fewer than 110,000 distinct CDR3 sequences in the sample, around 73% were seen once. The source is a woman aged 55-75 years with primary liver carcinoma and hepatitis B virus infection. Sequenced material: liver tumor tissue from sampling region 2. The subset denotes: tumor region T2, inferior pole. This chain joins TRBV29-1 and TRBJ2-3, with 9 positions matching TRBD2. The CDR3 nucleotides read TGCAGCGTTGAAGGTCAAGCGGGAGGTAGCCCAGATACGCAGTATTTT. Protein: CSVEGQAGGSPDTQYF.